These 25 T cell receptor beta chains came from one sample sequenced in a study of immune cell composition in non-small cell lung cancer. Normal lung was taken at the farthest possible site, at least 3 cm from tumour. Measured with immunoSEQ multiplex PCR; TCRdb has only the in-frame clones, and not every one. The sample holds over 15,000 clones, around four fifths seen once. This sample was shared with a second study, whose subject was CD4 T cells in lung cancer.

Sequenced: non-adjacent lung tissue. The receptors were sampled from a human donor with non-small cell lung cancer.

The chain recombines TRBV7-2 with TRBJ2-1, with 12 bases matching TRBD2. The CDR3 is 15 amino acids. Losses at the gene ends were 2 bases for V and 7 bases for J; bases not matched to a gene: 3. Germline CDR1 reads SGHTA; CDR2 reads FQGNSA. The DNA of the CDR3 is TGTGCCAGCAGCTTACTAGCGGGGGGGTTTAATGAGCAGTTCTTC. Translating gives CASSLLAGGFNEQFF.

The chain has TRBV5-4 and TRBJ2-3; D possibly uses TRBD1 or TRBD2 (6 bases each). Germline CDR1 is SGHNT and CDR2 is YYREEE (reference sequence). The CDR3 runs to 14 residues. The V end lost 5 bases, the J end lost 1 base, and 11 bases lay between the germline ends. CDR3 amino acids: CASRGGHGTDTQYF. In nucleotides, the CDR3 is TGTGCCAGCAGGGGGGGCCATGGCACAGATACGCAGTATTTT.

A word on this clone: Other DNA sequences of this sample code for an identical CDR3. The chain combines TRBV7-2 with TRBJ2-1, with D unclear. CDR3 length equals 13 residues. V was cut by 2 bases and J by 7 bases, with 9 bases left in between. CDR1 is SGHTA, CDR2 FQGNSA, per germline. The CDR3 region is CASSLTRLNEQFF. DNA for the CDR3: TGTGCCAGCAGCTTAACACGGTTGAATGAGCAGTTCTTC.

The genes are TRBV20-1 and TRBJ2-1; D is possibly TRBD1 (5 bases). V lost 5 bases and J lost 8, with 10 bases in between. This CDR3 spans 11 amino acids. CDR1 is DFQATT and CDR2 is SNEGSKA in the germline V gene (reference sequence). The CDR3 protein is CSAARRDEQFF. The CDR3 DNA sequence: TGCAGTGCTGCCCGCAGGGATGAGCAGTTCTTC.

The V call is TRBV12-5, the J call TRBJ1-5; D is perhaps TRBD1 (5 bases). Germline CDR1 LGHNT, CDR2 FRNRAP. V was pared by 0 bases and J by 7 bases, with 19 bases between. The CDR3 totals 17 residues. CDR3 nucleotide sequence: TGTGCTAGTGGTTTGGTAGTGGTCGGGGGGGACGGACAGCCCCAGCATTTT. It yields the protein CASGLVVVGGDGQPQHF.

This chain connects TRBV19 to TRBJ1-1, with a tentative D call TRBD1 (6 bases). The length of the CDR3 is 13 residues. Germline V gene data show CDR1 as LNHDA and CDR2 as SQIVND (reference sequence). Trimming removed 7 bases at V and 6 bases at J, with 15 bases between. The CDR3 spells CASMGGQFSEAFF. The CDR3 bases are TGTGCCAGTATGGGGGGACAATTCTCTGAAGCTTTCTTT. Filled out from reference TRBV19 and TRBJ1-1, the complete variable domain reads DGGITQSPKYLFRKEGQNVTLSCEQNLNHDAMYWYRQDPGQGLRLIYYSQIVNDFQKGDIAEGYSVSREKKESFPLTVTSAQKNPTAFYLCASMGGQFSEAFFGQGTRLTVV.

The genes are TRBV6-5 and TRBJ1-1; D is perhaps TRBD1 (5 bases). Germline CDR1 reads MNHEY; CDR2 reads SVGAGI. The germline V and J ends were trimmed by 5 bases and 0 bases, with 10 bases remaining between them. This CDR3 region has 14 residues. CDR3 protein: CASSKQAMNTEAFF. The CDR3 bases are TGTGCCAGCAGTAAACAGGCGATGAACACTGAAGCTTTCTTT.

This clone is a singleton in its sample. This CDR3 is CASSVRGGSYNEQFF. For the CDR3, the DNA is TGTGCCAGCAGCGTACGGGGAGGGTCCTACAATGAGCAGTTCTTC. The V and J genes are TRBV9 and TRBJ2-1, with 7 bases lining up with TRBD2. This CDR3 contains 15 residues. J lost 1 base, V lost 1 base, and 2 bases had no gene match. Germline V gene data show CDR1 as SGDLS and CDR2 as YYNGEE.

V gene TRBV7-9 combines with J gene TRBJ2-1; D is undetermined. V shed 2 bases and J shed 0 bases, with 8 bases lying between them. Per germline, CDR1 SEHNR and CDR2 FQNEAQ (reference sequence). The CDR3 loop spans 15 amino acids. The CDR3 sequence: CASSLSRSSYNEQFF. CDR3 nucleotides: TGTGCCAGCAGCTTAAGCCGCAGCTCCTACAATGAGCAGTTCTTC.

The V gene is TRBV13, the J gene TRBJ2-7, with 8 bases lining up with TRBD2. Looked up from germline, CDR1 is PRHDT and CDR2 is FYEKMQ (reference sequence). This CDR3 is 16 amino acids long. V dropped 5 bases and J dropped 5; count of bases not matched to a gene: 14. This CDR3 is CASSPYRRGDVDEQYF. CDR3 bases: TGTGCCAGCAGCCCGTATCGGCGGGGGGATGTTGACGAGCAGTACTTC.

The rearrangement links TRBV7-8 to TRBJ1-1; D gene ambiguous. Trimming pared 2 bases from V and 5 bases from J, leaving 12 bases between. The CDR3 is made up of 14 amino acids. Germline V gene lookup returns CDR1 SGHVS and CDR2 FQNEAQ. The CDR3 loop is CASSLTVQGTEAFF. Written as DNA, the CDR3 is TGTGCCAGCAGCTTAACTGTACAAGGTACTGAAGCTTTCTTT.

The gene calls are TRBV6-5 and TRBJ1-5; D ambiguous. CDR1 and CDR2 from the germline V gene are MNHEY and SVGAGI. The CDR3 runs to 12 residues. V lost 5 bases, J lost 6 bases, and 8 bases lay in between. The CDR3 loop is CASSTTGQPQHF. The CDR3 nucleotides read TGTGCCAGCAGTACAACGGGTCAGCCCCAGCATTTT.

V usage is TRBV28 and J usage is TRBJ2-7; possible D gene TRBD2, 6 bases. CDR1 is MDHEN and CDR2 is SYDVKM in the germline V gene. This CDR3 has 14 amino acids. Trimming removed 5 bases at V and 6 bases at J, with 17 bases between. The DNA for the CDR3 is TGTGCCAGCAGTCCCTCGGGACTGGCGGGCGAGCAGTACTTC. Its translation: CASSPSGLAGEQYF.

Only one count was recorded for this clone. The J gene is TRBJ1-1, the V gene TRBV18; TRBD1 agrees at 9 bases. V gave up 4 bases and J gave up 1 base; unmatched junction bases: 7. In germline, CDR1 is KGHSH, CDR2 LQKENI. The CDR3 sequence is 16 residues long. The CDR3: CASSQGQGSSNTEAFF. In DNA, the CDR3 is TGTGCCAGCTCACAGGGACAGGGTTCGTCGAACACTGAAGCTTTCTTT. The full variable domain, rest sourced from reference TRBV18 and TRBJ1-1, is NAGVMQNPRHLVRRRGQEARLRCSPMKGHSHVYWYRQLPEEGLKFMVYLQKENIIDESGMPKERFSAEFPKEGPSILRIQQVVRGDSAAYFCASSQGQGSSNTEAFFGQGTRLTVV.

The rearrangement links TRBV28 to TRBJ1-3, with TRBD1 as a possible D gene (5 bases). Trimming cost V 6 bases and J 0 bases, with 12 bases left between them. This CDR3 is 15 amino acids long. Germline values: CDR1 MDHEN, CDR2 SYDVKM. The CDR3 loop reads CASSGTPLSGNTIYF. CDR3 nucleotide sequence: TGTGCCAGCAGCGGGACCCCCCTCTCTGGAAACACCATATATTTT.

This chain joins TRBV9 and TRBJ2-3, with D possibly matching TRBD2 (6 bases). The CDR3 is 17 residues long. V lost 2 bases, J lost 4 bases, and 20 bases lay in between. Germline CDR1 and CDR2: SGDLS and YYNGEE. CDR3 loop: CASSVGATRGFSDTQYF. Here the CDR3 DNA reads TGTGCCAGCAGCGTCGGGGCGACTAGAGGGTTTTCAGATACGCAGTATTTT.

CDR3 sequence reads: CASAQGAHGQPQHF. The CDR3 DNA reads TGTGCCAGCGCACAGGGGGCGCACGGTCAGCCCCAGCATTTT. The J gene is TRBJ1-5, the V gene TRBV19; TRBD1 matches at 9 bases. The CDR3 spans 14 residues. Germline loops: CDR1 LNHDA, CDR2 SQIVND (reference sequence). V shed 9 bases and J 6 bases; nucleotides not matched to a gene: 9.

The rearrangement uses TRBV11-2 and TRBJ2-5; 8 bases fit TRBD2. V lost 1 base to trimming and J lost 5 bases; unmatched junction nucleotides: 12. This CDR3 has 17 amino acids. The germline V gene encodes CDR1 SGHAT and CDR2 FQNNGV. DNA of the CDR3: TGTGCCAGCAGCTTAGCGTCTCTAGCGGGCCCCCGGGAGACCCAGTACTTC. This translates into CASSLASLAGPRETQYF.

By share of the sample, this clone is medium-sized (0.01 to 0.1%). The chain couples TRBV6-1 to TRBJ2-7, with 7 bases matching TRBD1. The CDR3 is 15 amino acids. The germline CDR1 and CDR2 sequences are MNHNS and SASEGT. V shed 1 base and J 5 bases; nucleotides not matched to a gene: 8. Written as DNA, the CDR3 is TGTGCCAGCAGTGAAGAGGGGGCCAGCGCGCACGAGCAGTACTTC. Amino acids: CASSEEGASAHEQYF.

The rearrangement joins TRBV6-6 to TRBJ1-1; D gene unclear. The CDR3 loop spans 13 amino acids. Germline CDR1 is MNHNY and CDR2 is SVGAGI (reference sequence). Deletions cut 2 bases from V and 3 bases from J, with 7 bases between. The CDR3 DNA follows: TGTGCCAGCAGTTACATGGACTACACTGAAGCTTTCTTT. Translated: CASSYMDYTEAFF.

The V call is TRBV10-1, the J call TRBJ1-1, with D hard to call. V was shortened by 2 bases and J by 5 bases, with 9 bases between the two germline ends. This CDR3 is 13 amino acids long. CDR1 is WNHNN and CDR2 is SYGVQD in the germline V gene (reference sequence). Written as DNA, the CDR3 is TGCGCCAGCAGTGAGGGGCCCGGGACTGAAGCTTTCTTT. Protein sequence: CASSEGPGTEAFF.

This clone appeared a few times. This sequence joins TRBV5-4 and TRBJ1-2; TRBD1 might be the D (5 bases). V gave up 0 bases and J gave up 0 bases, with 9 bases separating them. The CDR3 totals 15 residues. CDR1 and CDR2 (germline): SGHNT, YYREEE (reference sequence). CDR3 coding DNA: TGTGCCAGCAGCTTGGACAGGTTAGCTAACTATGGCTACACCTTC. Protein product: CASSLDRLANYGYTF.

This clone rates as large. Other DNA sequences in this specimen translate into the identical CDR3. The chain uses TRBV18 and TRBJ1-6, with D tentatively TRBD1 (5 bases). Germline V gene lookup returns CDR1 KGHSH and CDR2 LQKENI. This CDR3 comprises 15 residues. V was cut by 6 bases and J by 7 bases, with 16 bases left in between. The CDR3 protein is CASSPSGGTNSPLHF. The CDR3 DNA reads TGTGCCAGCTCTCCTTCGGGGGGGACCAATTCACCCCTCCACTTT.

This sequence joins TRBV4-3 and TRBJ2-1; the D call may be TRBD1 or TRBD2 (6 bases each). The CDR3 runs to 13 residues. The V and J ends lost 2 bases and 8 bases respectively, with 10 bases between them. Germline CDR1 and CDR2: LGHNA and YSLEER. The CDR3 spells CASSQLGGDEQFF. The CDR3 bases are TGCGCCAGCAGCCAATTGGGGGGCGATGAGCAGTTCTTC.

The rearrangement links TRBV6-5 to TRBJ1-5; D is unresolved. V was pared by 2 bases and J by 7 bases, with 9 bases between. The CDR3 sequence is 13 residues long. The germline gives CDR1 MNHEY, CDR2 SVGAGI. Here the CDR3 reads CASSYRVRQPQHF. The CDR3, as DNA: TGTGCCAGCAGTTACAGGGTCAGGCAGCCCCAGCATTTT.